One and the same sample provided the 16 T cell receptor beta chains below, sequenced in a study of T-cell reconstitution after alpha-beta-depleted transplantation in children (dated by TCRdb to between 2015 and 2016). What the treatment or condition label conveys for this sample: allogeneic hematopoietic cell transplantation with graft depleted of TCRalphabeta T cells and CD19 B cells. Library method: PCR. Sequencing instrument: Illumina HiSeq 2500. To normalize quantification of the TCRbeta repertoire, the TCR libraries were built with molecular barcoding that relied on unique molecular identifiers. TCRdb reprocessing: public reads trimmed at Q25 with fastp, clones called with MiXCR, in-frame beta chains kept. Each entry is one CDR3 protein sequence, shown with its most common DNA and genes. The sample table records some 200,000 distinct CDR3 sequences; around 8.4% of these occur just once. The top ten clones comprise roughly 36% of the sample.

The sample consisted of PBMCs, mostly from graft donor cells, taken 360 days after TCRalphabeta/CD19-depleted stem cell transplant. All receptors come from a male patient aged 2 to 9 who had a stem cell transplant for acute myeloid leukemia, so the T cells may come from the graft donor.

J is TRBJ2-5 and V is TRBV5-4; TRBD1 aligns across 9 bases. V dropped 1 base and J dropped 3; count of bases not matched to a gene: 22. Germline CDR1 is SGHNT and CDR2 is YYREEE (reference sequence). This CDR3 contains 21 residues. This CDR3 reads CASSLRTGDRADQGSKETQYF. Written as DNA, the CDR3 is TGTGCCAGCAGCTTGCGGACAGGGGATCGGGCCGACCAGGGGAGTAAAGAGACCCAGTACTTC. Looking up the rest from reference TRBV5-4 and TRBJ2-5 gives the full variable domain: ETGVTQSPTHLIKTRGQQVTLRCSSQSGHNTVSWYQQALGQGPQFIFQYYREEENGRGNFPPRFSGLQFPNYSSELNVNALELDDSALYLCASSLRTGDRADQGSKETQYFGPGTRLLVL.

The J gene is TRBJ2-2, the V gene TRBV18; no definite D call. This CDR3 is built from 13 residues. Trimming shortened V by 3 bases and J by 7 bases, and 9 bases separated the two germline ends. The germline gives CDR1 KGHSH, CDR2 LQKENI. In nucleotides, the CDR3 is TGTGCCAGCTCACCCTCCCCCCGCGGGGAGCTGTTTTTT. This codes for CASSPSPRGELFF.

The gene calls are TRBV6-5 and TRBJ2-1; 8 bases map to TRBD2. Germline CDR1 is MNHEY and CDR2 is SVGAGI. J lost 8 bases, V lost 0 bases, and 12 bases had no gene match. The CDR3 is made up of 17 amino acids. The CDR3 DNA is TGTGCCAGCAGTTACTCGATATTTAGCGGGAATAGCGATGAGCAGTTCTTC. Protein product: CASSYSIFSGNSDEQFF.

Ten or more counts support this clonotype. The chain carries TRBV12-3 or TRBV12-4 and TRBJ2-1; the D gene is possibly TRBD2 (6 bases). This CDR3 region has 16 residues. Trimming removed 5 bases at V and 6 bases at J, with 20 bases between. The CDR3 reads CASSGGYQGLLNEQFF. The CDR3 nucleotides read TGTGCCAGCAGTGGGGGGTACCAGGGCCTCCTCAATGAGCAGTTCTTC.

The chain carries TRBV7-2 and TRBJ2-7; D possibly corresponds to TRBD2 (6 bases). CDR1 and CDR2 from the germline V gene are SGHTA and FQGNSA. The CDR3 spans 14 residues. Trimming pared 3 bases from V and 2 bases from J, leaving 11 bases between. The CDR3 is CASSFYSGTYEQYF. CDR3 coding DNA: TGTGCCAGCAGCTTTTATAGCGGTACCTACGAGCAGTACTTC.

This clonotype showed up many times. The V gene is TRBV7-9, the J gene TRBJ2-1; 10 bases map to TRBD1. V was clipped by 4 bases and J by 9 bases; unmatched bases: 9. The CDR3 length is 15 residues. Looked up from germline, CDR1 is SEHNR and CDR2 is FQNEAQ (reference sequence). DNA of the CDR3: TGTGCCAGCAGCTCCCGGGACAGGGGATGGGGTGAGCAGTTCTTC. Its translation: CASSSRDRGWGEQFF.

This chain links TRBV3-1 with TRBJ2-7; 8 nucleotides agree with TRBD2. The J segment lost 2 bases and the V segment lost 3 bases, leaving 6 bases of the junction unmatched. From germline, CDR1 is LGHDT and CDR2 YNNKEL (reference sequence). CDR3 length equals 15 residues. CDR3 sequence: CASSQRASGPYEQYF. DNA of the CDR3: TGTGCCAGCAGCCAGAGGGCTAGCGGGCCCTACGAGCAGTACTTC.

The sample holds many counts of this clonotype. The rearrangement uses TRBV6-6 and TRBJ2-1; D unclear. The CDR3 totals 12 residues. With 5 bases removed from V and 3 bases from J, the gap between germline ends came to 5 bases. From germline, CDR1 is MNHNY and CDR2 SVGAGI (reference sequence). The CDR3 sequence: CASSDLYNEQFF. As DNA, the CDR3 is TGTGCCAGCAGTGACCTCTACAATGAGCAGTTCTTC.

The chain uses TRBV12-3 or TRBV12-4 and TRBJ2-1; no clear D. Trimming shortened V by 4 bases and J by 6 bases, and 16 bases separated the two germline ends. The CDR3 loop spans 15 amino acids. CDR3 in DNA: TGTGCCAGCAGTTCGCGCGTGGCCCGCCGCAATGAGCAGTTCTTC. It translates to CASSSRVARRNEQFF.

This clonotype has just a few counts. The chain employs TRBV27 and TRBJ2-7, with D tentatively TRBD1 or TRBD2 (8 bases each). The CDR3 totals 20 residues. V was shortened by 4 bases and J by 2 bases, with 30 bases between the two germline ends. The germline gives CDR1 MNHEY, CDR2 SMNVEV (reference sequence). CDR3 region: CASSSYGQGRAGDRAYEQYF. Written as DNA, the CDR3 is TGTGCCAGCAGTTCGTACGGACAGGGTCGAGCGGGAGATAGGGCCTACGAGCAGTACTTC.

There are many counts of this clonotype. This CDR3 is CSARSGAGHIAGELFF. The CDR3 bases are TGCAGTGCTAGGAGTGGGGCGGGACATATCGCCGGGGAGCTGTTTTTT. The rearrangement links TRBV20-1 to TRBJ2-2; D is possibly TRBD1 or TRBD2 (6 bases each). The V gene's germline CDR1 is DFQATT and CDR2 SNEGSKA (reference sequence). This CDR3 is built from 16 residues. V shed 3 bases and J shed 6 bases, with 20 bases lying between them.

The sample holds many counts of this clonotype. CDR3 in DNA: TGTGCCAGCAGTTACGCTCGTCGACTGGGACCAGCGGGGGAGAACGTCCAAGAGACCCAGTACTTC. It yields the protein CASSYARRLGPAGENVQETQYF. The rearrangement joins TRBV6-2 or TRBV6-3 to TRBJ2-5; 8 bases match TRBD2. This CDR3 spans 22 amino acids. J gave up 1 base and V 2 bases, and 24 bases lay outside the gene matches. Per the germline V gene, CDR1 is MNHEY and CDR2 is SVGEGT.

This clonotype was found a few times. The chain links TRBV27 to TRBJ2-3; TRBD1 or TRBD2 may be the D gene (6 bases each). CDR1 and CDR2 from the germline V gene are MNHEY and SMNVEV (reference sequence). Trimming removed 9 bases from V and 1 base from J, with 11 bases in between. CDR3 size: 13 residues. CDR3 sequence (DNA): TGTGCCAGAGGGGGGATCTGCACAGATACGCAGTATTTT. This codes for CARGGICTDTQYF.

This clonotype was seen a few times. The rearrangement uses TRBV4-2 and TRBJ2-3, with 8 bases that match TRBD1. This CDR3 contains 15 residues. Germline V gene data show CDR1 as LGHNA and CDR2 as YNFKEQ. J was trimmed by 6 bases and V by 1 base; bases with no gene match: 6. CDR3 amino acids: CASSQVGQVADTQYF. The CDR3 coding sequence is TGTGCCAGCAGCCAAGTGGGACAGGTGGCCGATACGCAGTATTTT.

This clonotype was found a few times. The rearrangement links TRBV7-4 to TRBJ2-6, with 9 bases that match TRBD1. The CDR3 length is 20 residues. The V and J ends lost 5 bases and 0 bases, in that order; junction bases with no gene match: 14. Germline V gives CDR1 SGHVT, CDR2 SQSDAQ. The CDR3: CASSLLSKGQGDSGANVLTF. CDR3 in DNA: TGTGCCAGCAGCCTCCTAAGTAAGGGACAGGGCGACTCTGGGGCCAACGTCCTGACTTTC.

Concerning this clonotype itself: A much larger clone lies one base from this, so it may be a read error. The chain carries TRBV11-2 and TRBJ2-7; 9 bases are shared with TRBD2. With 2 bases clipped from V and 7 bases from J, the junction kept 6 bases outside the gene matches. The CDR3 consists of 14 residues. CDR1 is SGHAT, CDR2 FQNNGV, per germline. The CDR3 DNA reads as TGTGCCAGCAGCTTAAGTTTTCTAGCGGGGGAGCAGTACTTC. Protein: CASSLSFLAGEQYF.